This TCR beta chain is from a study of shared clonotypes between healthy human individuals. This clone was seen at least ten times. Germline CDR1 is LNHDA and CDR2 is SQIVND (reference sequence). This CDR3 spans 16 amino acids. V lost 5 bases and J 0 bases, leaving 14 bases between the germline ends. The repertoire was sequenced with immunoSEQ multiplex PCR; TCRdb's copy has only in-frame clones and lacks some. The sample lists about 960,000 clones, more than 75% occurring once. The genes are TRBV19 and TRBJ2-1; D gene uncertain. This sequence was found in a man between 18 and 35 years old in good health. Sequenced: memory CD4+ T cells sorted from blood. Subset: CD45RA-negative fraction. The CDR3 region has the DNA TGTGCCAGTAGTTATATAGACCAGAGCTCCTACAATGAGCAGTTCTTC. Protein sequence: CASSYIDQSSYNEQFF.